The 31 T cell receptor beta chains below come from one sample, sequenced in a study of cytomegalovirus exposure and HLA in healthy donors. In the PCR, 60 Vbeta and 13 Jbeta primers were used. The method was immunoSEQ multiplex PCR; TCRdb's version includes in-frame clones alone and lacks a portion of them. The sample consists of fewer than 200,000 clones, about three quarters of them appearing once. What was sequenced was PBMCs. Receptor source: a female donor in good health and CMV-seronegative.

The gene calls are TRBV5-8 and TRBJ2-1; tentative D call: TRBD2 (5 bases). Trimming left V 5 bases short and J 4 bases short, with 19 bases between. The CDR3 has 16 amino acids. CDR1 SGHTS and CDR2 YDEGEE come from the germline V gene. The CDR3 loop reads CASSSPAAGRYNEQFF. The DNA of the CDR3 is TGTGCCAGCAGTTCCCCAGCGGCCGGGCGGTACAATGAGCAGTTCTTC. Looking up the rest from reference TRBV5-8 and TRBJ2-1 gives the full variable domain: EAGVTQSPTHLIKTRGQQATLRCSPISGHTSVYWYQQALGLGLQFLLWYDEGEERNRGNFPPRFSGRQFPNYSSELNVNALELEDSALYLCASSSPAAGRYNEQFFGPGTRLTVL.

The rearrangement links TRBV5-4 to TRBJ2-5; 9 bases are shared with TRBD2. V was clipped by 4 bases and J by 2 bases; unmatched bases: 9. The CDR3 sequence is 16 residues long. Germline V gene lookup returns CDR1 SGHNT and CDR2 YYREEE (reference sequence). The CDR3 protein is CASSPPAGGRQETQYF. The DNA for the CDR3 is TGTGCCAGCAGCCCCCCCGCGGGGGGGAGGCAAGAGACCCAGTACTTC. The variable domain in full, with the rest retrieved from reference TRBV5-4 and TRBJ2-5, is ETGVTQSPTHLIKTRGQQVTLRCSSQSGHNTVSWYQQALGQGPQFIFQYYREEENGRGNFPPRFSGLQFPNYSSELNVNALELDDSALYLCASSPPAGGRQETQYFGPGTRLLVL.

The chain recombines TRBV7-9 with TRBJ2-1; 9 bases are shared with TRBD1. The germline gives CDR1 SEHNR, CDR2 FQNEAQ (reference sequence). V lost 2 bases, J lost 0 bases, and 5 bases stayed unmatched. This CDR3 comprises 17 residues. The CDR3 nucleotides read TGTGCCAGCAGCTTACGGGGGGACAGGGTCTCCTACAATGAGCAGTTCTTC. Translated: CASSLRGDRVSYNEQFF.

The chain links TRBV5-1 to TRBJ2-7; 8 nucleotides agree with TRBD2. Germline-derived CDR1 and CDR2 are SGHRS and YFSETQ. This CDR3 contains 14 residues. V lost 4 bases to trimming and J lost 3 bases; unmatched junction nucleotides: 6. The DNA of the CDR3 is TGCGCCAGCAGCAGCGGGGGAGGAGTCTACGAGCAGTACTTC. Translation gives CASSSGGGVYEQYF. The full variable domain, with the rest looked up from reference TRBV5-1 and TRBJ2-7, is KAGVTQTPRYLIKTRGQQVTLSCSPISGHRSVSWYQQTPGQGLQFLFEYFSETQRNKGNFPGRFSGRQFSNSRSEMNVSTLELGDSALYLCASSSGGGVYEQYFGPGTRLTVT.

The chain combines TRBV29-1 with TRBJ2-5; 8 bases are shared with TRBD2. Looked up from germline, CDR1 is SQVTM and CDR2 is ANQGSEA. The CDR3 length is 14 residues. The J segment lost 5 bases and the V segment lost 3 bases, leaving 8 bases of the junction unmatched. The CDR3 region has the DNA TGCAGCGTTGAGTGGCGGGAGGCCGGGGAGACCCAGTACTTC. Its translation is CSVEWREAGETQYF. The full variable domain, with the rest looked up from reference TRBV29-1 and TRBJ2-5, is SAVISQKPSRDICQRGTSLTIQCQVDSQVTMMFWYRQQPGQSLTLIATANQGSEATYESGFVIDKFPISRPNLTFSTLTVSNMSPEDSSIYLCSVEWREAGETQYFGPGTRLLVL.

The rearrangement uses TRBV2 and TRBJ2-7, with 8 bases that match TRBD2. CDR1 and CDR2 from the germline V gene are SNHLY and FYNNEI. The CDR3 is made up of 13 amino acids. The junction had 9 bases not matched to a gene; V was cut back by 9 bases and J by 5 bases. The CDR3 region is CASKRESVHEQYF. The CDR3 DNA sequence: TGTGCCAGTAAGCGGGAGTCGGTCCACGAGCAGTACTTC.

The CDR3 sequence: CATLRQEGRGREQFF. The CDR3 nucleotides read TGTGCCACTCTACGACAGGAAGGGCGTGGACGGGAGCAGTTCTTC. The chain uses TRBV6-1 and TRBJ2-1; D is perhaps TRBD1 (6 bases). The CDR3 loop spans 15 amino acids. V shed 10 bases and J shed 10 bases, with 26 bases lying between them. Germline lookup yields CDR1 MNHNS and CDR2 SASEGT.

The V and J genes are TRBV7-6 and TRBJ1-3, with D perhaps matching TRBD1 (6 bases). Trimming shortened V by 1 base and J by 4 bases, and 11 bases separated the two germline ends. This CDR3 is built from 15 residues. Germline CDR1 SGHVS, CDR2 FNYEAQ. The CDR3 DNA reads TGTGCCAGCAGCTTAGGAAGGACAGAGGGAAACACCATATATTTT. Translation: CASSLGRTEGNTIYF.

The chain recombines TRBV30 with TRBJ2-1; 10 positions agree with TRBD2. CDR1 and CDR2 (germline): GTSNPN, SVGIG (reference sequence). Trimming removed 3 bases from V and 7 bases from J; junction bases left unmatched: 6. There are 14 residues in the CDR3. CDR3 DNA sequence: TGTGCCTGGAGAGGGAGCGGGAGGGGGAATGAGCAGTTCTTC. This encodes CAWRGSGRGNEQFF.

The sample holds one count of this clone. The rearrangement links TRBV6-1 to TRBJ2-2; TRBD2 might be the D (5 bases). The germline V and J ends were trimmed by 1 base and 4 bases, with 22 bases remaining between them. The CDR3 is made up of 19 amino acids. Germline V CDR1 and CDR2: MNHNS, SASEGT. For the CDR3, the DNA is TGTGCCAGCAGTGAAGAACGTCGGCGGATCCTTGAGGGCACCGGGGAGCTGTTTTTT. This encodes CASSEERRRILEGTGELFF.

This clone appeared a few times. The chain employs TRBV5-1 and TRBJ1-1; perhaps TRBD1 as D (6 bases). Germline values: CDR1 SGHRS, CDR2 YFSETQ. The V end was cut by 5 bases, the J end by 1 base, with 15 bases between. The CDR3 length is 15 residues. The CDR3 DNA reads TGCGCCAGCAGTTACAGGGACAAATGGAACACTGAAGCTTTCTTT. This encodes CASSYRDKWNTEAFF.

The sample holds a few counts of this clone. This chain connects TRBV23-1 to TRBJ2-7, with D uncertain. TRBV23-1 is classed as an ORF, of uncertain function. The CDR3 extends over 13 amino acids. The V gene lost 0 bases and the J gene lost 6 bases, with 9 bases spanning the gap. The CDR3 loop is CASSQSPGCEQYF. In nucleotides, the CDR3 is TGCGCCAGCAGTCAATCCCCAGGATGCGAGCAGTACTTC.

The CDR3 bases are TGTGCCAGCAGCGTACGTCCTTGGGCAGGATCCTACGAGCAGTACTTC. Translated: CASSVRPWAGSYEQYF. The chain links TRBV9 to TRBJ2-5; D ambiguous. The J call is uncertain, as TRBJ2-7 better fits the DNA end. Germline V gene sequence: CDR1 SGDLS, CDR2 YYNGEE. The CDR3 spans 16 residues.

This clone was found once. This sequence joins TRBV5-5 and TRBJ2-1; 9 bases are a match to TRBD2. Germline trimming cut 1 base from V and 1 base from J; bases unmatched to any gene: 9. Per the germline V gene, CDR1 is SGHKS and CDR2 is YYEKEE (reference sequence). The CDR3 sequence is 18 residues long. CDR3 bases: TGTGCCAGCAGCTTGATGCGGGAGGGCTCTGGGTCCTACAATGAGCAGTTCTTC. Encoded protein: CASSLMREGSGSYNEQFF.

In this sample, this clone turned up once. The chain links TRBV10-3 to TRBJ2-1, with TRBD2 matching 16 bases. Germline loops: CDR1 ENHRY, CDR2 SYGVKD. V trimming: 8 bases; J trimming: 2 bases; junction bases outside the gene matches: 6. The CDR3 consists of 17 residues. The CDR3 DNA is TGTGCCATCCGAGGGACTAGCGGGAGGGAAGCCTACAATGAGCAGTTCTTC. It specifies CAIRGTSGREAYNEQFF.

DNA of the CDR3: TGTGCCAGCTCATCGGGACAGCCCCACTATATTCAAGGAAACACCATATATTTT. Amino acids: CASSSGQPHYIQGNTIYF. The chain uses TRBV18 and TRBJ1-3; TRBD1 matches 7 bases. Germline CDR1 reads KGHSH; CDR2 reads LQKENI. The length of the CDR3 is 18 residues. J was trimmed by 4 bases and V by 5 bases; bases with no gene match: 17.

This clone was found once. The rearrangement joins TRBV2 to TRBJ2-2; TRBD2 matches at 9 bases. This CDR3 contains 15 residues. V shed 6 bases and J 5 bases; nucleotides not matched to a gene: 7. Per germline, CDR1 SNHLY and CDR2 FYNNEI. The CDR3 reads CASSLAGPGTGELFF. CDR3 in DNA: TGTGCCAGCAGCCTAGCGGGGCCGGGGACCGGGGAGCTGTTTTTT.

V usage is TRBV9 and J usage is TRBJ1-2, with TRBD1 matching 8 bases. The V and J ends lost 4 bases and 8 bases, in that order; junction bases with no gene match: 16. The CDR3 is 16 residues long. Germline assignment: CDR1 SGDLS and CDR2 YYNGEE. Here the CDR3 reads CASSPQTGVATSGYTF. The CDR3 coding sequence is TGTGCCAGCAGCCCCCAGACAGGGGTGGCTACTAGCGGCTACACCTTC.

The chain carries TRBV7-2 and TRBJ2-5; the D gene is possibly TRBD2 (6 bases). The V end lost 6 bases, the J end lost 3 bases, and 14 bases lay between the germline ends. From germline, CDR1 is SGHTA and CDR2 FQGNSA. The CDR3 is 14 amino acids. The chain's CDR3 is CASSHNSGEETQYF. The CDR3 DNA follows: TGTGCCAGCAGTCATAATAGCGGAGAAGAGACCCAGTACTTC.

This chain joins TRBV4-1 and TRBJ2-1; 12 bases line up with TRBD2. Germline trimming cut 2 bases from V and 5 bases from J; bases unmatched to any gene: 4. CDR3 length: 16 amino acids. The germline CDR1 and CDR2 sequences are MGHRA and YSYEKL. DNA of the CDR3: TGCGCCAGCAGCCAAAGACTAGCGGGGGACCACAATGAGCAGTTCTTC. As protein: CASSQRLAGDHNEQFF.

CDR3 amino acids: CASSVTGGSETQYF. The CDR3 coding sequence is TGTGCCAGCAGTGTGACAGGGGGGTCTGAGACCCAGTACTTC. The chain has TRBV6-6 and TRBJ2-5, with 9 positions matching TRBD1. V shed 5 bases, J shed 5 bases, and the junction held 6 bases outside the gene matches. Germline V gene lookup returns CDR1 MNHNY and CDR2 SVGAGI (reference sequence). This CDR3 has 14 amino acids.

The V call is TRBV4-1, the J call TRBJ1-2, with no clear D. Per the germline V gene, CDR1 is MGHRA and CDR2 is YSYEKL. V was trimmed by 1 base and J by 7 bases, leaving 16 bases between them. There are 15 residues in the CDR3. CDR3 nucleotides: TGCGCCAGCAGCCAAGTCCGTGCCGCGGCGGGTGGCTACACCTTC. Protein: CASSQVRAAAGGYTF.

CDR3 loop: CASSRTGKLGDEQYF. The CDR3 DNA sequence: TGTGCCAGTAGCCGGACAGGGAAGTTAGGGGACGAGCAGTACTTC. The rearrangement uses TRBV19 and TRBJ2-7, with 8 bases aligning to TRBD1. The junction had 12 bases not matched to a gene; V was cut back by 6 bases and J by 5 bases. Germline lookup yields CDR1 LNHDA and CDR2 SQIVND (reference sequence). The CDR3 is 15 amino acids.

This sequence joins TRBV5-1 and TRBJ2-7; 9 bases line up with TRBD1. The ends lost 4 bases at V and 1 base at J; junction bases unmatched: 3. This CDR3 spans 14 amino acids. Germline loops: CDR1 SGHRS, CDR2 YFSETQ. The CDR3 coding sequence is TGCGCCAGCAGCACCGGGACAGGGTCCTACGAGCAGTACTTC. Protein: CASSTGTGSYEQYF.

In this sample, this clone turned up once. The genes are TRBV6-6 and TRBJ2-7; 7 nucleotides line up with TRBD1. The CDR3 consists of 14 residues. V shed 5 bases, J shed 4 bases, and the junction held 8 bases outside the gene matches. Germline assignment: CDR1 MNHNY and CDR2 SVGAGI (reference sequence). CDR3 amino acids: CASSQRQGWYEQYF. CDR3 sequence (DNA): TGTGCCAGCAGTCAGAGACAGGGTTGGTACGAGCAGTACTTC.

The genes are TRBV7-2 and TRBJ1-1; D is unclear. The CDR3 has 15 residues. Germline V lookup: CDR1 SGHTA, CDR2 FQGNSA. V was clipped by 5 bases and J by 2 bases, with 15 bases between them. The CDR3 sequence: CASSPRAELNTEAFF. The CDR3 coding sequence is TGTGCCAGCAGCCCCCGCGCCGAACTAAACACTGAAGCTTTCTTT.

This clone was observed a handful of times. The chain links TRBV6-5 to TRBJ1-1, with a weak D call TRBD1 (5 bases). Germline loops: CDR1 MNHEY, CDR2 SVGAGI. Trimming took 4 bases from V and 1 from J, leaving 10 bases between them. The CDR3 contains 14 residues. The CDR3 nucleotides are TGTGCCAGCAGTTCCTTTACAGGGAACACTGAAGCTTTCTTT. The encoded protein is CASSSFTGNTEAFF.

J is TRBJ1-5 and V is TRBV15; D perhaps matches TRBD1 (6 bases). Germline assignment: CDR1 LNHNV and CDR2 YYDKDF (reference sequence). Trimming stripped 0 bases from V and 4 bases from J, with 13 bases between. The CDR3 is 16 residues long. The CDR3 loop is CATSRDVLTGNQPQHF. Written as DNA, the CDR3 is TGTGCCACCAGCAGAGATGTGTTAACAGGGAATCAGCCCCAGCATTTT.

The chain employs TRBV30 and TRBJ1-2; 12 positions match TRBD1. The CDR3 has 14 residues. Germline lookup yields CDR1 GTSNPN and CDR2 SVGIG (reference sequence). Trimming removed 2 bases from V and 7 bases from J; junction bases left unmatched: 5. DNA for the CDR3: TGTGCCTGGAGTTCGGGACAGGGGGCTCTTGGCTACACCTTC. It codes for CAWSSGQGALGYTF.

The rearrangement links TRBV5-6 to TRBJ2-1; 9 bases agree with TRBD2. This CDR3 contains 15 residues. Germline V gene data show CDR1 as SGHDT and CDR2 as YYEEEE. V gave up 0 bases and J gave up 6 bases; unmatched junction bases: 4. CDR3 sequence: CASSLVSGSPNEQFF. The CDR3 coding sequence is TGTGCCAGCAGCTTGGTTAGCGGGAGTCCCAATGAGCAGTTCTTC. Full variable domain (outside the CDR3, taken from reference TRBV5-6 and TRBJ2-1): DAGVTQSPTHLIKTRGQQVTLRCSPKSGHDTVSWYQQALGQGPQFIFQYYEEEERQRGNFPDRFSGHQFPNYSSELNVNALLLGDSALYLCASSLVSGSPNEQFFGPGTRLTVL.

The CDR3 here is CASSQDVGRGGGYGYTF. CDR3 DNA: TGCGCCAGCAGCCAAGATGTGGGGCGGGGGGGTGGCTATGGCTACACCTTC. The chain has TRBV4-3 and TRBJ1-2, with D tentatively TRBD1 (5 bases). Deletions cut 0 bases from V and 4 bases from J, with 18 bases between. CDR1 is LGHNA and CDR2 is YSLEER in the germline V gene. The CDR3 runs to 17 residues.